The 9 T cell receptor beta chains in this list originate from one sample, sequenced in a study of cytomegalovirus exposure and HLA in healthy donors (dated by TCRdb to about 2017). Preparation of the library involved the immunoSEQ multiplex PCR assay. The multiplex PCR relied on a mix of 60 forward primers for TCR Vbeta segments and 13 reverse primers for TCR Jbeta segments. This immuneACCESS table, as held by TCRdb, lists in-frame sequences with V and J called but not all clones. Of the missing ones, under half trace to an unresolved V gene in checked studies; the others have no known cause. Here the sample has about 170,000 clones; around 85% occur a single time. The ten top clones hold about 2.5% of the sample. Sequenced material: PBMCs. Receptors originate from a male donor in good health and CMV-seronegative.

The V and J genes are TRBV5-5 and TRBJ1-5; the D is unclear. CDR1 is SGHKS and CDR2 is YYEKEE in the germline V gene (reference sequence). The CDR3 has 14 amino acids. Deletions cut 3 bases from V and 2 bases from J, with 9 bases between. The CDR3: CASSSVLGNQPQHF. CDR3 DNA sequence: TGTGCCAGCAGCTCGGTCCTCGGCAATCAGCCCCAGCATTTT.

This clone was seen only a few times. The rearrangement joins TRBV21-1 to TRBJ1-5; no DNA check was done on the table's D call, TRBD1. TRBV21-1 is flagged as a pseudogene. The CDR3 runs 15 residues. CDR3 protein: CASSTTGDSNQPQHF. CDR3 DNA sequence: TGTGCCAGCAGCACCACAGGGGATAGCAATCAGCCCCAGCATTTT.

The chain carries TRBV5-6 and TRBJ1-6; 7 bases align to TRBD1. V gave up 4 bases and J gave up 9 bases; unmatched junction bases: 10. Germline V gives CDR1 SGHDT, CDR2 YYEEEE. The CDR3 length is 15 residues. CDR3 protein: CASSQADRDFSPLHF. CDR3 DNA: TGTGCCAGCAGCCAAGCCGACAGGGATTTTTCACCCCTCCACTTT. The complete variable domain, with remaining parts taken from reference TRBV5-6 and TRBJ1-6, reads DAGVTQSPTHLIKTRGQQVTLRCSPKSGHDTVSWYQQALGQGPQFIFQYYEEEERQRGNFPDRFSGHQFPNYSSELNVNALLLGDSALYLCASSQADRDFSPLHFGNGTRLTVT.

The chain carries TRBV4-1 and TRBJ2-5; 10 bases match TRBD1. Per germline, CDR1 MGHRA and CDR2 YSYEKL. The CDR3 totals 17 residues. V gave up 1 base and J gave up 1 base; unmatched junction bases: 6. CDR3 DNA: TGCGCCAGCAGCCAAGTTCTCCGGACAGGGGGCCAAGAGACCCAGTACTTC. This gives the protein CASSQVLRTGGQETQYF.

The CDR3 spells CASKWDSADYGYTF. Here the CDR3 DNA reads TGTGCCAGCAAATGGGACAGCGCGGACTATGGCTACACCTTC. V gene TRBV2 combines with J gene TRBJ1-2; 7 nucleotides match TRBD1. The CDR3 has 14 amino acids. Unmatched junction bases numbered 8, after V lost 7 bases and J lost 3 bases. Germline CDR1 SNHLY, CDR2 FYNNEI. The whole variable domain, remainder taken from reference TRBV2 and TRBJ1-2, is EPEVTQTPSHQVTQMGQEVILRCVPISNHLYFYWYRQILGQKVEFLVSFYNNEISEKSEIFDDQFSVERPDGSNFTLKIRSTKLEDSAMYFCASKWDSADYGYTFGSGTRLTVV.

The chain joins TRBV5-6 to TRBJ1-5, with a tentative D call TRBD1 (6 bases). Looked up from germline, CDR1 is SGHDT and CDR2 is YYEEEE. CDR3 length: 14 amino acids. V lost 5 bases and J 7 bases, leaving 16 bases between the germline ends. CDR3 DNA sequence: TGTGCCAGCAGTTCGCAGGGAACAGGGCAGCCCCAGCATTTT. This sequence encodes CASSSQGTGQPQHF.

The rearrangement links TRBV19 to TRBJ1-4; no definite D call. V lost 5 bases to trimming and J lost 7 bases, with 8 bases between them. The V gene's germline CDR1 is LNHDA and CDR2 SQIVND (reference sequence). This CDR3 is 12 amino acids long. Here the CDR3 reads CASSVGGEKLFF. CDR3 nucleotide sequence: TGTGCCAGTAGTGTAGGAGGTGAAAAACTGTTTTTT. The whole variable domain, remainder taken from reference TRBV19 and TRBJ1-4, is DGGITQSPKYLFRKEGQNVTLSCEQNLNHDAMYWYRQDPGQGLRLIYYSQIVNDFQKGDIAEGYSVSREKKESFPLTVTSAQKNPTAFYLCASSVGGEKLFFGSGTQLSVL.

This chain connects TRBV6-5 to TRBJ1-2; D remains unclear. Trimming took off 2 bases at V and 6 bases at J, with 16 bases between the two ends. The CDR3 covers 15 residues. Per the germline V gene, CDR1 is MNHEY and CDR2 is SVGAGI. In DNA form, the CDR3 reads TGTGCCAGCAGTTACCCCGGAGAGGGCGTGAATGGCTACACCTTC. Translated: CASSYPGEGVNGYTF.

This clone was counted between two and nine times. The junction differs from germline at one of its ends, possibly a read error. The V call is TRBV7-7, the J call TRBJ2-5, with TRBD2 matching over 7 bases. The CDR3 is 16 amino acids. CDR1 is SSHAT and CDR2 is FNYEAQ in the germline V gene (reference sequence). The CDR3 nucleotides read TGTGCTAGCAGCTTCGGCGGGGGAGACGTAGGAGAGACCCAGTACTTC. This encodes CASSFGGGDVGETQYF.